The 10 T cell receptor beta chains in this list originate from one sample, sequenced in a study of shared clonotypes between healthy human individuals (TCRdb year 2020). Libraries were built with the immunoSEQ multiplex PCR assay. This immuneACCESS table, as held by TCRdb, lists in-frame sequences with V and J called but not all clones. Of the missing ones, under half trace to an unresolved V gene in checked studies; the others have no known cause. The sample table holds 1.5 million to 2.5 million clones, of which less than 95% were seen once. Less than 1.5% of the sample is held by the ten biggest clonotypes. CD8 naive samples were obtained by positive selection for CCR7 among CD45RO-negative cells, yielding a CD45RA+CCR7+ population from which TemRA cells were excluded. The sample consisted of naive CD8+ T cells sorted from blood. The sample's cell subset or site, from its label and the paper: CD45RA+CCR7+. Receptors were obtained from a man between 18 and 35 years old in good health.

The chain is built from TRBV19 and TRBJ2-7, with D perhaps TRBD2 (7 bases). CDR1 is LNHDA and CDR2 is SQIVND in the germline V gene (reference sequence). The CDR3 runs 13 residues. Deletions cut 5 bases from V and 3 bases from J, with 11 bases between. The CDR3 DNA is TGTGCCAGTAGTGGGGGGGCTGGCTACGAGCAGTACTTC. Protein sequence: CASSGGAGYEQYF.

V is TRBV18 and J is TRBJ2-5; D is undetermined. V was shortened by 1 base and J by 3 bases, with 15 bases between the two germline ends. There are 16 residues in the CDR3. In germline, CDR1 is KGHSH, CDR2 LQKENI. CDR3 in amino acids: CASSPRFGESEETQYF. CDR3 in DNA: TGTGCCAGCTCACCACGGTTTGGGGAAAGCGAAGAGACCCAGTACTTC.

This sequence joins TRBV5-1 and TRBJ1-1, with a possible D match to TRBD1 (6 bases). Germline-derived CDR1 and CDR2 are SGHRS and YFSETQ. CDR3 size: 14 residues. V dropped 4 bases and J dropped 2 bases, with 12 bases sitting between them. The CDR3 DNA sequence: TGCGCCAGCAGCGCATCAGGGGTAAACACTGAAGCTTTCTTT. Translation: CASSASGVNTEAFF.

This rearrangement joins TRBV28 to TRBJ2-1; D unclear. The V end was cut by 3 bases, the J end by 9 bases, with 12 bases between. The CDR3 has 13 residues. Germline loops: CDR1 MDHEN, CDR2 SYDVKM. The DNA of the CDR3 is TGTGCCAGCAGTTTGGGAACTTATGCTGAGCAGTTCTTC. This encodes CASSLGTYAEQFF.

CDR3 DNA: TGCGCCAGCAGCCAAGATCCCAGCGGAACCATATACGAGCAGTACTTC. Protein: CASSQDPSGTIYEQYF. J is TRBJ2-7 and V is TRBV4-1; the D gene is possibly TRBD2 (5 bases). Trimming took off 0 bases at V and 4 bases at J, with 16 bases between the two ends. The CDR3 runs 16 residues. CDR1 MGHRA and CDR2 YSYEKL come from the germline V gene.

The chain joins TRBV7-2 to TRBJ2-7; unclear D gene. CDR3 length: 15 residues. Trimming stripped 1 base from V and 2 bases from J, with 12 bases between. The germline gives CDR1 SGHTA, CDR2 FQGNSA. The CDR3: CASSLDGRGAYEQYF. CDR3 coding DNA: TGTGCCAGCAGCTTAGACGGTAGAGGTGCCTACGAGCAGTACTTC.

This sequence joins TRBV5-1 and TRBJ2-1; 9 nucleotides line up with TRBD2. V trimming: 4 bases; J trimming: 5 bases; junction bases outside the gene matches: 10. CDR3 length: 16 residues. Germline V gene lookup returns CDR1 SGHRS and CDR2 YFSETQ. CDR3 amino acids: CASSLEGLAGNNEQFF. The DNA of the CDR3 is TGCGCCAGCAGCCTGGAGGGCCTAGCGGGAAACAATGAGCAGTTCTTC.

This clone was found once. The CDR3 DNA reads as TGTGCCAGCAGCCCGGAAGCGGGTGCGTCCTACGAGCAGTACTTC. Translating it yields CASSPEAGASYEQYF. The chain recombines TRBV9 with TRBJ2-7, with D possibly matching TRBD2 (6 bases). Germline CDR1 is SGDLS and CDR2 is YYNGEE. This CDR3 comprises 15 residues. The V end was cut by 4 bases, the J end by 1 base, with 15 bases between.

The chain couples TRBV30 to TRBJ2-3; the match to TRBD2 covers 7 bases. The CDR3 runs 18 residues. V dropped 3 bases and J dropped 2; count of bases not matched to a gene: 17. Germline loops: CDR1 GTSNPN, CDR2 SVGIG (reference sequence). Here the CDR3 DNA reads TGTGCCTGGAGACCGCTAGCGGCAACCCGGCCACCCACAGATACGCAGTATTTT. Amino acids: CAWRPLAATRPPTDTQYF.

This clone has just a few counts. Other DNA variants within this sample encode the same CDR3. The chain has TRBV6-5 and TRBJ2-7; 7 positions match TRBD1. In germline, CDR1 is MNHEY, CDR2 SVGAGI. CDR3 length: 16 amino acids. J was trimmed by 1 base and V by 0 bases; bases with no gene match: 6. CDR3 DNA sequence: TGTGCCAGCAGTTACTCGACGGGACAGAGGTCCTACGAGCAGTACTTC. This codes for CASSYSTGQRSYEQYF.